The 3 T cell receptor beta chains below come from one sample, sequenced in a study of CD8 T cells in ankylosing spondylitis. Findings of the study overall: What seemed typical of ankylosing spondylitis blood was a TCR beta motif built from roughly 8 highly homologous variants.

Each CDR3 protein is one row after TCRdb ran MiXCR on the 5' RACE reads. The sample consists of fewer than 550,000 distinct CDR3 sequences, about 5% of them appearing once. Their specific antigens are unknown. The sample taken for sequencing was blood, either unsorted or a sorted T cell fraction (not recorded which). All receptors come from a male donor with ankylosing spondylitis.

The table lists this clonotype with a few counts. V is TRBV11-3 and J is TRBJ2-2, with D tentatively TRBD1 or TRBD2 (7 bases each). Between the trimmed V and J ends, which lost 0 bases and 4 bases, there was a span of 15 bases. The CDR3 has 17 amino acids. The V gene's germline CDR1 is SGHNT and CDR2 YENEEA. CDR3 sequence: CASSLELFRGGTGELFF. The CDR3 DNA sequence: TGTGCCAGCAGCTTAGAACTGTTCAGGGGGGGCACCGGGGAGCTGTTTTTT.

This clonotype was counted many times. The rearrangement links TRBV20-1 to TRBJ2-1; TRBD2 agrees at 10 bases. J was trimmed by 7 bases and V by 6 bases; bases with no gene match: 9. The CDR3 totals 14 residues. CDR1 is DFQATT, CDR2 SNEGSKA, per germline (reference sequence). The CDR3 is CSARSGGAVNEQFF. DNA of the CDR3: TGCAGTGCCCGAAGCGGGGGGGCCGTTAATGAGCAGTTCTTC.

This clonotype was observed many times. V is TRBV10-3 and J is TRBJ1-1; D unclear. CDR1 and CDR2 from the germline V gene are ENHRY and SYGVKD. V lost 4 bases and J lost 1, with 13 bases in between. This CDR3 contains 15 residues. For the CDR3, the DNA is TGTGCCATCAGTGGGCTGGCCATATCGAACACTGAAGCTTTCTTT. This sequence encodes CAISGLAISNTEAFF.